This entry features one TCR beta chain sequence. Its antigen is not known. These data originate in a study of shared clonotypes between healthy human individuals. Study results and limitations: Sequencing depth was predicted to influence how clonotypes are shared among donors.

The data were produced by immunoSEQ multiplex PCR, yet TCRdb's version contains in-frame clones alone and is incomplete. This table has roughly 1,500,000 clones, approximately 98.5% appearing once. V gave up 4 bases and J gave up 3 bases, with 11 bases separating them. Germline CDR1 and CDR2: SGDLS and YYNGEE. This CDR3 spans 14 amino acids. The chain joins TRBV9 to TRBJ1-5; D may be TRBD1 (6 bases). The TCR sequence derives from a man aged 25-40 years in good health. What was sequenced was naive CD4+ T cells sorted from blood. Indicated subset: CD45RA+ positively selected. The CDR3 loop reads CASSLTGNNQPQHF. The CDR3 nucleotides read TGTGCCAGCAGCCTCACAGGGAACAATCAGCCCCAGCATTTT. Drawing the rest from reference TRBV9 and TRBJ1-5, the complete variable domain is DSGVTQTPKHLITATGQRVTLRCSPRSGDLSVYWYQQSLDQGLQFLIQYYNGEERAKGNILERFSAQQFPDLHSELNLSSLELGDSALYFCASSLTGNNQPQHFGDGTRLSIL.